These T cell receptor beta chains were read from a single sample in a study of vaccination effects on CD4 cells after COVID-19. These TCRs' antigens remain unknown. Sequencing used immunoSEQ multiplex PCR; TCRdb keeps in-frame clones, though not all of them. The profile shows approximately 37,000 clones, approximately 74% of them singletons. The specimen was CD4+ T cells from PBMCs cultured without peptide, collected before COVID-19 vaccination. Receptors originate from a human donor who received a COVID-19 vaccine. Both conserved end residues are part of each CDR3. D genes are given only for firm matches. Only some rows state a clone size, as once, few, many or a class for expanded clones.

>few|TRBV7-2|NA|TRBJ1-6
TGTGCCAGCAGCTTACTTTGGGCAGGGGAATCACCCCTCCACTTT
CASSLLWAGESPLHF
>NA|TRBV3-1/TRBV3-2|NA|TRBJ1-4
TGTGCCAGCAGCCAAGATCTTCCGGGCCAACTGTTTTTT
CASSQDLPGQLFF
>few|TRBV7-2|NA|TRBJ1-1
TGTGCCAGCAGCTTTAGGGCAATGAACACTGAAGCTTTCTTT
CASSFRAMNTEAFF
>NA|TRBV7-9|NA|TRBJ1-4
TGTGCCAGCAGCTTTTCGGAGCTCAATGAAAAACTGTTTTTT
CASSFSELNEKLFF
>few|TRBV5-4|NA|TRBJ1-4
TGTGCCAGCAGCTTGGCCTCTGAAGCGTCCAATGAAAAACTGTTTTTT
CASSLASEASNEKLFF
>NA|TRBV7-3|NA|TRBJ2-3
TGTGCCAGCAGCGTAAGCCGGACAGCCACAGATACGCAGTATTTT
CASSVSRTATDTQYF
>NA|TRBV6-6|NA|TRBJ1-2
TGTGCCTCGCAGCGGGCATCTGGGGGCAACTATGGCTACACCTTC
CASQRASGGNYGYTF
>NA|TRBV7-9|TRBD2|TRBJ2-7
TGTGCCAGCAGCTTAGAAGCGGGATTTTTCGAGCAGTACTTC
CASSLEAGFFEQYF
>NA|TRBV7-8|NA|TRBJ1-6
TGTGCCAGCAGCCCCCGGGGGACCAATTCACCCCTCCACTTT
CASSPRGTNSPLHF
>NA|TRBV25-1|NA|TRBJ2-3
TGTGCCAGCAGTGAAAGGGGAGGCACAGATACGCAGTATTTT
CASSERGGTDTQYF
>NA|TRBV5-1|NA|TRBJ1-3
TGCGCCAGCAGGCCGGCAGGAAGCTCTGGAAACACCATATATTTT
CASRPAGSSGNTIYF
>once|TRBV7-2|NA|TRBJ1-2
TGTGCCAGCAGCCCGGCGGGATATGGCTACACCTTC
CASSPAGYGYTF
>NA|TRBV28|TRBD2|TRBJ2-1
TGTGCCAGCAGTAGAAGCGGGAGCGGGGTCAATGAGCAGTTCTTC
CASSRSGSGVNEQFF
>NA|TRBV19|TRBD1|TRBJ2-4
TGTGCCAGTAGTATTTCTGGGACAGCTAAAAACATTCAGTACTTC
CASSISGTAKNIQYF
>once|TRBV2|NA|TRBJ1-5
TGTGCCAGCAGTGAAGGGGGTAATCAGCCCCAGCATTTT
CASSEGGNQPQHF
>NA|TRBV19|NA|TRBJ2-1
TGTGCCAGTAGTATCCGGCCGGTTTCTTCTTCCTACAATGAGCAGTTCTTC
CASSIRPVSSSYNEQFF
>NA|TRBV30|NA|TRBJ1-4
TGTGCCTGGAGCCCTCAGGAAAAACTGTTTTTT
CAWSPQEKLFF
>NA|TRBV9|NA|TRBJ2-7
TGTGCCAGCAGCGTAGCCCCGGCTAGCTCCTACGAGCAGTACTTC
CASSVAPASSYEQYF
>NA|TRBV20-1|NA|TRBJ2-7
TGCAGTGCTAGTTGGTCCAGTAAGGGTGGTTTCGAGCAGTACTTC
CSASWSSKGGFEQYF
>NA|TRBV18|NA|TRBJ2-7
TGTGCCAGCTCACCATACGGGACCTCCTACGAGCAGTACTTC
CASSPYGTSYEQYF
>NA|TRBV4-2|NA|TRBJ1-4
TGTGCCAGCAGCCAAGTCTGGGGTCAGAATGAAAAACTGTTTTTT
CASSQVWGQNEKLFF
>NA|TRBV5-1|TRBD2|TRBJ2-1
TGCGCCAGCAGCTTGGAACTAGCGGGCAATGAGCAGTTCTTC
CASSLELAGNEQFF
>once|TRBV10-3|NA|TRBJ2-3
TGTGCCATCAGTGAGTTGTCAGATACGCAGTATTTT
CAISELSDTQYF
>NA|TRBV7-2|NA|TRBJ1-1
TGTGCCAGCAGCTTCGGGGGGTCTCTCGGAACTGAAGCTTTCTTT
CASSFGGSLGTEAFF
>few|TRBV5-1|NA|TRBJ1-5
TGCGCCAGCAGTTTTAATACCGGTAGCAATCAGCCCCAGCATTTT
CASSFNTGSNQPQHF
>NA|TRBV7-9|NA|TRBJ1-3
TGTGCCAGCAGCTTACCAAATCGGGGACATCCAGACTCTGGAAACACCATATATTTT
CASSLPNRGHPDSGNTIYF
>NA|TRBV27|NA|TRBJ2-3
TGTGCCAGCAGTCAGGACAGCTTCACAGATACGCAGTATTTT
CASSQDSFTDTQYF
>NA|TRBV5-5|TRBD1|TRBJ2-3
TGTGCCAGCAGTTCCGGGACAGGGGTAACAGATACGCAGTATTTT
CASSSGTGVTDTQYF
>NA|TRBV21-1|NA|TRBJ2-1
TGTGCCAGCAGCAAAGTGGAGACATACTACAATGAGCAGTTCTTC
CASSKVETYYNEQFF
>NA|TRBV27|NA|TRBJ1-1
TGTGCCAGCAGTTTAAGAGAGGACACTGAAGCTTTCTTT
CASSLREDTEAFF
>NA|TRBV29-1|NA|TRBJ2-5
TGCAGCGTCCCTCTAAGACAGTCCCTCCAAGAGACCCAGTACTTC
CSVPLRQSLQETQYF
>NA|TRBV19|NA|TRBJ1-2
TGTGCCAGTATTGACTCGAATCCTTCCTATGGCTACACCTTC
CASIDSNPSYGYTF
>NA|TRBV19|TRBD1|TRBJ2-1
TGTGCCAGTAGTATAGGGGGGACAGCACTGGGGAATGAGCAGTTCTTC
CASSIGGTALGNEQFF
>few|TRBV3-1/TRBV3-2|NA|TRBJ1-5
TGTGCCAGCAGCCAAGATTACAAGCAGCCCCAGCATTTT
CASSQDYKQPQHF
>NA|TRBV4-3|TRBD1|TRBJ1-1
TGCGCCAGCAGCCAAAACTCACCACAGGGGACGATTAACACTGAAGCTTTCTTT
CASSQNSPQGTINTEAFF
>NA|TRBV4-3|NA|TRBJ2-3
TGCGCCAGCAGCCAAGAGTTCAGGGGGGCCTTAGGGACAGATACGCAGTATTTT
CASSQEFRGALGTDTQYF
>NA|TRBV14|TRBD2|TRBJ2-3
TGTGCCAGCGTGAGCGGGGGGCAAAGAAGCACAGATACGCAGTATTTT
CASVSGGQRSTDTQYF
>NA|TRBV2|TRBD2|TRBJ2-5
TGTGCCAGCAGCCGGACTAGCGGGAGGGAGACCCAGTACTTC
CASSRTSGRETQYF
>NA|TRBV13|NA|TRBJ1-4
TGTGCCAGCAGCTCCCGTATGGGTCAGTTAGATGAAAAACTGTTTTTT
CASSSRMGQLDEKLFF
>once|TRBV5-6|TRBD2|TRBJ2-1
TGTGCCAGCAGCTTGACTAGCGGGGGAGAGAATGAGCAGTTCTTC
CASSLTSGGENEQFF
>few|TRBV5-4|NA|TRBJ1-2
TGTGCCAGCAGCTTGGTAGGCCAGGGGCAGGATGGCTACACCTTC
CASSLVGQGQDGYTF
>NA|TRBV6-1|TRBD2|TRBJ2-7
TGTGCCAGCAGTGAAGCAAGCGGGAGGTTGGGCGAGCAGTACTTC
CASSEASGRLGEQYF
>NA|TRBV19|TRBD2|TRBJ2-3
TGTGCCAGTAGCGCGCCGGGACTACATAGAGATACGCAGTATTTT
CASSAPGLHRDTQYF
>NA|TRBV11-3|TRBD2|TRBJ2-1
TGTGCCAGCAGCCCGGGGACTAGCTGGGGCAATGAGCAGTTCTTC
CASSPGTSWGNEQFF
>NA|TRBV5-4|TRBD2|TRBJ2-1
TGTGCCAGCAGCAGCGGTGTGACTAGCGGGAGATTATGGAATGAGCAGTTCTTC
CASSSGVTSGRLWNEQFF
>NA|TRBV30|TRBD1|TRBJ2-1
TGTGCCTGGAGGGACAGGGTCCACAATGAGCAGTTCTTC
CAWRDRVHNEQFF
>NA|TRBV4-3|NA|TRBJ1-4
TGCGCCAGCAGCCAGCGGGGGAATGAAAAACTGTTTTTT
CASSQRGNEKLFF
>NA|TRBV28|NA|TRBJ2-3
TGTGCCAGCAGTTTACGGCGGGGTCTCCCCACAGATACGCAGTATTTT
CASSLRRGLPTDTQYF
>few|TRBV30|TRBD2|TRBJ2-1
TGTGCCTGGAGTGTACATACGCGGACTAGCGGGACTGAGCAGTTCTTC
CAWSVHTRTSGTEQFF
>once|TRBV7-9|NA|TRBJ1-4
TGTGCCAGCAGCTCGACAGGTGTAAATGAAAAACTGTTTTTT
CASSSTGVNEKLFF
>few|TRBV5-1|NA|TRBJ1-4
TGCGCCAGCAGCTTTACCGGATCTAATGAAAAACTGTTTTTT
CASSFTGSNEKLFF
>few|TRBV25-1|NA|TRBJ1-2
TGTGCCAGCAGTCCCCCGGGACGCCTCAGCTATGGCTACACCTTC
CASSPPGRLSYGYTF
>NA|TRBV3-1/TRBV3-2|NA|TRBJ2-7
TGTGCCAGCAGCCCCTTCGACGGAGGGGAGCAGTACTTC
CASSPFDGGEQYF
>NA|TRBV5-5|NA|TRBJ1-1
TGTGCCAGCAGCTTTCGGCCGGGGGGGAGCACTGAAGCTTTCTTT
CASSFRPGGSTEAFF
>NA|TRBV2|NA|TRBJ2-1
TGTGCCAGCAGGGACTATTCCTACAATGAGCAGTTCTTC
CASRDYSYNEQFF
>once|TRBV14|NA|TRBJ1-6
TGTGCCAGCAGCCAACGGGGTTATAATTCACCCCTCCACTTT
CASSQRGYNSPLHF
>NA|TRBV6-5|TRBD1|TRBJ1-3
TGTGCCAGCAGACGACAGGGCTCTGGAAACACCATATATTTT
CASRRQGSGNTIYF